The 22 T cell receptor beta chains in this list originate from one sample, sequenced in a study of blood T cells in healthy people across ages. A second PCR of about 7 to 12 cycles used a sample-barcoded 5' primer and a J-beta primer mix. TCRdb redid the calling of the 5' RACE reads with MiXCR, one entry per CDR3 protein. Among about 640,000 distinct CDR3 sequences listed, roughly 30% were seen once. The specimen sequenced was blood. All receptors come from a woman at least 80 years old in good health.

The rearrangement uses TRBV7-8 and TRBJ1-1, with 9 bases matching TRBD1. Trimming removed 0 bases from V and 5 bases from J; junction bases left unmatched: 19. The CDR3 sequence is 20 residues long. Germline values: CDR1 SGHVS, CDR2 FQNEAQ. The CDR3: CASSLASPTHRGPLGTEAFF. The CDR3 coding sequence is TGTGCCAGCAGCTTAGCGTCGCCTACCCACAGGGGGCCTTTGGGTACTGAAGCTTTCTTT.

At least ten counts were recorded for this clonotype. The chain employs TRBV29-1 and TRBJ2-7; 10 nucleotides line up with TRBD1. This CDR3 has 15 amino acids. Germline loops: CDR1 SQVTM, CDR2 ANQGSEA. With V trimmed by 3 bases and J by 2 bases, 7 bases remained unmatched. CDR3 bases: TGCAGCGTTGATTCGGGGACAGGGGTGGCCTACGAGCAGTACTTC. Amino acids: CSVDSGTGVAYEQYF.

This clonotype was seen a few times. The chain joins TRBV9 to TRBJ2-7; a possible D gene is TRBD2 (5 bases). Germline V CDR1 and CDR2: SGDLS, YYNGEE. Trimming removed 0 bases from V and 9 bases from J, with 16 bases in between. The CDR3 consists of 14 residues. This CDR3 reads CASSVGRGFIGQYF. In nucleotides, the CDR3 is TGTGCCAGCAGCGTAGGTCGAGGGTTCATAGGGCAGTACTTC.

This clonotype has at least ten counts. The rearrangement joins TRBV27 to TRBJ1-2; tentatively, D is TRBD1 (5 bases). The CDR3 spans 15 residues. The V gene's germline CDR1 is MNHEY and CDR2 SMNVEV (reference sequence). Trimming shortened V by 6 bases and J by 10 bases, and 24 bases separated the two germline ends. The CDR3 here is CASSHDPGTPDPYTF. CDR3 DNA: TGTGCCAGCAGCCATGACCCGGGGACGCCCGACCCCTACACCTTC.

About this clonotype: A much larger clonotype is one base distant, so this may be a read error. J is TRBJ2-7 and V is TRBV2, with no clear D. Between the trimmed V and J ends, which lost 8 bases and 2 bases, there was a span of 16 bases. The CDR3 length is 14 residues. CDR1 and CDR2 (germline): SNHLY, FYNNEI. CDR3 protein: CASSRVDEPYEQYF. CDR3 bases: TGTGCCAGCTCCCGGGTAGATGAACCCTACGAGCAGTACTTC.

This clonotype was observed a handful of times. J is TRBJ1-2 and V is TRBV30; weak D call: TRBD1 (5 bases). Germline V lookup: CDR1 GTSNPN, CDR2 SVGIG (reference sequence). V lost 0 bases and J 2 bases, leaving 10 bases between the germline ends. There are 14 residues in the CDR3. The CDR3 loop is CAWSVTRGNYGYTF. The CDR3 DNA sequence: TGTGCCTGGAGTGTTACGCGGGGGAACTATGGCTACACCTTC. The full variable domain, in which reference TRBV30 and TRBJ1-2 provide the parts outside the CDR3, is SQTIHQWPATLVQPVGSPLSLECTVEGTSNPNLYWYRQAAGRGLQLLFYSVGIGQISSEVPQNLSASRPQDRQFILSSKKLLLSDSGFYLCAWSVTRGNYGYTFGSGTRLTVV.

Comment on this clonotype: This may stem from a read error, because a much larger clone lies one nucleotide away. V and J are TRBV11-2 and TRBJ1-4, with 8 positions matching TRBD1. The CDR3 consists of 16 residues. CDR1 is SGHAT, CDR2 FQNNGV, per germline. CDR3 sequence: CASSPQGAGFNEKRFF. CDR3 in DNA: TGTGCCAGCAGCCCTCAGGGGGCCGGTTTCAATGAAAAACGGTTTTTT. Full variable domain (missing parts from reference TRBV11-2 and TRBJ1-4): EAGVAQSPRYKIIEKRQSVAFWCNPISGHATLYWYQQILGQGPKLLIQFQNNGVVDDSQLPKDRFSAERLKGVDSTLKIQPAKLEDSAVYLCASSPQGAGFNEKRFFGSGTQLSVL.

The chain recombines TRBV7-2 with TRBJ2-5; D ambiguous. V was clipped by 1 base and J by 3 bases, with 9 bases between them. This CDR3 region has 14 residues. The V gene's germline CDR1 is SGHTA and CDR2 FQGNSA. CDR3 protein: CASSLGLPKETQYF. The CDR3 nucleotides are TGTGCCAGCAGCTTAGGTTTACCAAAAGAGACCCAGTACTTC.

In regard to this clonotype: Given a much more abundant clone one base away, this may be a read error. The chain recombines TRBV6-1 with TRBJ2-5, with a tentative D call TRBD1 (5 bases). With 6 bases removed from V and 11 bases from J, the gap between germline ends came to 31 bases. The CDR3 sequence is 17 residues long. Germline V lookup: CDR1 MNHNS, CDR2 SASEGT. CDR3: CASSRVLSDNSYNEQYF. The CDR3 coding sequence is TGTGCCAGCAGCCGGGTTCTCTCGGACAACTCCTACAATGAGCAGTACTTC.

As to this clonotype: With a much larger clone just one base away, this may be a read error. The V and J genes are TRBV5-5 and TRBJ2-3; 13 bases align to TRBD2. Germline assignment: CDR1 SGHKS and CDR2 YYEKEE (reference sequence). The CDR3 consists of 16 residues. The CDR3 DNA reads TGTGTCAGCAGTTACGGACTAGCGGGGGTAGAAGATACGCAGTATTTT. This translates into CVSSYGLAGVEDTQYF.

This chain connects TRBV7-2 to TRBJ2-2; D not certain. Per the germline V gene, CDR1 is SGHTA and CDR2 is FQGNSA. This CDR3 has 14 residues. V lost 1 base and J lost 5, with 8 bases in between. CDR3 loop: CASSLDLGTGELFF. CDR3 nucleotide sequence: TGTGCCAGCAGCTTAGACCTGGGGACCGGGGAGCTGTTTTTT.

This clonotype was picked up many times. The V gene is TRBV20-1, the J gene TRBJ2-7; 7 positions match TRBD2. CDR3 size: 13 residues. Germline V lookup: CDR1 DFQATT, CDR2 SNEGSKA (reference sequence). Trimming took 7 bases from V and 0 from J; bases not matched to a gene: 6. In DNA, the CDR3 is TGCAGTGTGTCAGCGGGGCCCTCCTACGAGCAGTACTTC. This gives the protein CSVSAGPSYEQYF.

Of note for this clonotype: A much larger clone is a single base away; this may be a read error. The genes are TRBV9 and TRBJ2-5; no clear D gene. The germline V gene encodes CDR1 SGDLS and CDR2 YYNGEE. V lost 0 bases to trimming and J lost 4 bases, with 7 bases between them. The CDR3 is made up of 13 amino acids. In DNA, the CDR3 is TGTGCCAGCAGCGTAGAGTCCTTAGAGACCCAGTACTTC. Translation: CASSVESLETQYF. The whole variable domain, filled in from reference TRBV9 and TRBJ2-5, reads DSGVTQTPKHLITATGQRVTLRCSPRSGDLSVYWYQQSLDQGLQFLIQYYNGEERAKGNILERFSAQQFPDLHSELNLSSLELGDSALYFCASSVESLETQYFGPGTRLLVL.

The V and J genes are TRBV20-1 and TRBJ2-5; either TRBD1 or TRBD2 may fit D (5 bases each). The CDR3 extends over 15 amino acids. Trimming took 6 bases from V and 4 from J, leaving 21 bases between them. Germline V gene lookup returns CDR1 DFQATT and CDR2 SNEGSKA (reference sequence). The CDR3 DNA reads TGCAGTGCCCTCGAATATGGGCAGGGACGAGAGACCCAGTACTTC. Translation: CSALEYGQGRETQYF.

This clonotype was detected many times. The CDR3 bases are TGTGCCAGCAGTTTAGGGGGAAATACGCAGTATTTT. Translated: CASSLGGNTQYF. The chain employs TRBV12-3 or TRBV12-4 and TRBJ2-3; D is undetermined. Between the trimmed V and J ends, which lost 1 base and 7 bases, there was a span of 6 bases. The CDR3 is 12 residues long.

This sequence joins TRBV28 and TRBJ1-5, with a tentative D call TRBD1 (5 bases). Germline V CDR1 and CDR2: MDHEN, SYDVKM. The CDR3 totals 15 residues. Between the trimmed V and J ends, which lost 4 bases and 0 bases, there was a span of 10 bases. The CDR3 is CASSYLQGSNQPQHF. The CDR3, as DNA: TGTGCCAGCAGTTATCTCCAGGGTAGCAATCAGCCCCAGCATTTT. Variable domain in full (rest from reference TRBV28 and TRBJ1-5): DVKVTQSSRYLVKRTGEKVFLECVQDMDHENMFWYRQDPGLGLRLIYFSYDVKMKEKGDIPEGYSVSREKKERFSLILESASTNQTSMYLCASSYLQGSNQPQHFGDGTRLSIL.

The chain joins TRBV20-1 to TRBJ2-5; D unclear. The germline gives CDR1 DFQATT, CDR2 SNEGSKA (reference sequence). Trimming stripped 1 base from V and 7 bases from J, with 10 bases between. The CDR3 runs 12 residues. CDR3 nucleotides: TGCAGTGCTAGAGTGGAAATGGGGACCCAGTACTTC. Its protein product is CSARVEMGTQYF.

This clonotype has ten or more counts. This chain connects TRBV7-9 to TRBJ1-5, with 7 bases that match TRBD1. The CDR3 is 15 residues long. J lost 1 base, V lost 3 bases, and 3 bases had no gene match. Germline CDR1 is SEHNR and CDR2 is FQNEAQ (reference sequence). As DNA, the CDR3 is TGTGCCAGCAGCTTGGGACAGCGGAGCAATCAGCCCCAGCATTTT. This translates into CASSLGQRSNQPQHF.

This sequence joins TRBV7-2 and TRBJ2-1; TRBD2 aligns across 8 bases. V gave up 2 bases and J gave up 9 bases; unmatched junction bases: 6. CDR1 SGHTA and CDR2 FQGNSA come from the germline V gene. The CDR3 is 14 amino acids. The CDR3 DNA follows: TGTGCCAGCAGCTTACGGGGGGGGGCCATTGAGCAGTTCTTC. It yields the protein CASSLRGGAIEQFF.

Ten or more counts support this clonotype. This rearrangement joins TRBV14 to TRBJ2-1; 12 bases align to TRBD2. This CDR3 region has 15 residues. Germline-derived CDR1 and CDR2 are SGHDN and FVKESK. J lost 9 bases, V lost 1 base, and 4 bases had no gene match. Here the CDR3 reads CASSQGLAGGSEQFF. In nucleotides, the CDR3 is TGTGCCAGCAGCCAAGGCCTAGCGGGGGGGTCTGAGCAGTTCTTC.

The genes are TRBV12-3 or TRBV12-4 and TRBJ1-6; no reliable D call. Between the trimmed V and J ends, which lost 5 bases and 9 bases, there was a span of 17 bases. The CDR3 loop spans 15 amino acids. This CDR3 is CASSPEKIWGSPLHF. The CDR3 coding sequence is TGTGCCAGCAGTCCCGAAAAGATCTGGGGTTCACCCCTCCACTTT.

This clonotype was seen a few times. A junction boundary mismatches the germline segment, possibly from a read error. The chain's CDR3 is CASGLVETNRQYF. The CDR3 coding sequence is TGTGCCAGCGGCTTAGTAGAGACAAATCGTCAGTACTTC. This chain connects TRBV7-2 to TRBJ2-5; D is unresolved. Germline CDR1 reads SGHTA; CDR2 reads FQGNSA. The CDR3 covers 13 residues.